This TCR beta chain was sequenced during a study of shared clonotypes between healthy human individuals (dated by TCRdb to the early 2020s). For context, the study as a whole: Two women and three men aged 18 to 49 years were included in the cohort. The study deeply sequenced blood TCR repertoires of about 5 healthy adults to estimate repertoire size and the extent of clonotype sharing between individuals. To increase sequencing depth and limit assay-specific biases, TCR repertoire library preparation and sequencing were carried out by different laboratories using diverse techniques. Leukapheresis yielded between about 0.9 and 10 billion PBMCs per donor.

Donors were healthy HIV-negative adults with no recently reported acute infections or vaccinations. Only Caucasian adults living in Nashville, Tennessee, USA were represented among the donors. For unsorted samples, 100 million or so PBMCs were counted, and genomic DNA was extracted using the QIAamp DNA Blood Mini kit. Blood was collected by leukapheresis, and PBMCs were isolated by Ficoll-Histopaque density gradient centrifugation and then cryopreserved in liquid nitrogen vapor phase. TCR CDR3 regions were amplified from genomic DNA by multiplex PCR using the deep immunoSEQ assay. Extracted genomic DNA from each cell subset was spread evenly across all wells of several immunoSEQ 96-well plates, with each plate serving as a replicate. For unsorted PBMC, approximately 310 ng genomic DNA, equal to 30,000 or so T cell genomes, was loaded into each replicate PCR. Unsorted PBMC genomic DNA was sequenced across ten immunoSEQ deep assay plates. Purified libraries were quantified with a Qubit 3.0 fluorometer, sized on a Bioanalyzer 2100, and re-quantified with the KAPA Library Quantification kit. A separate single-read 150-cycle Illumina NextSeq 550 flow cell was used to sequence each immunoSEQ 96-well plate. On the study's bioinformatics: The immunoSEQ output contained only junctional sequences without quality scores, so filtering could not match that applied to full-length reads. Sequences were annotated with PyIR, a Python wrapper for IgBLAST v1.9, using IMGT germline references to assign V/J genes and CDR3. Reads with weak V/J assignments (E-value above 1e-6), missing CDR3, stop codons, out-of-frame junctions, or ambiguous translated residues were removed. A V3J clonotype was defined by an identical inferred V gene, J gene, and CDR3 amino acid sequence. Percentage overlap between repertoires was computed as shared unique clonotypes divided by the size of the smaller repertoire. Repertoire richness was assessed with RTK rarefaction, the Chao1 estimator, and Recon v2.1 estimates of unobserved clonotypes. The immuneACCESS repertoire file appears here via TCRdb, limited to in-frame rearrangements. These files lack a portion of the clones; in checked studies, under half of the deficit traces to unresolved V genes, and the cause of the others is not known. That table furnishes V, J and clone size, whereas the DNA furnished D and trimming. The sample yields over 400,000 clones; about 84% were counted once. The ten largest make up approximately 11% of the sample.

There are a few counts of this clone. Its antigen remains undetermined. A far larger clone lies a single base away; this is likely a read error. Results and caveats for the whole study, not just this receptor: The genetic and exposure-history diversity represented was limited by the small number of donors. Pairwise subsampling led to the expectation that sequencing depth would affect the degree of clonotype sharing among donors. Sampling was limited to blood, and TCR repertoires in tissue likely differ from TCR repertoires in blood.

CDR1 and CDR2, per the germline V gene, are MGHRA and YSYEKL. The CDR3, cysteine through phenylalanine, is 14 amino acids long. The kept DNA is CDR3 alone, 42 bases in frame from the first base. V and J lose 4 bases and 2 bases, and a span of 11 bases separates them. The clonotype was recovered from a woman aged 35 to 49 in good health. Some clones in this sample may be carry-over from other donors' samples. The source material was PBMCs. The chain is encoded by TRBV4-1 joined to TRBJ1-2, with the D gene uncertain. The CDR3 is CASSPVQMNYGYTF. The nucleotide sequence is given as TGCGCCAGCAGCCCCGTACAGATGAACTATGGCTACACCTTC.